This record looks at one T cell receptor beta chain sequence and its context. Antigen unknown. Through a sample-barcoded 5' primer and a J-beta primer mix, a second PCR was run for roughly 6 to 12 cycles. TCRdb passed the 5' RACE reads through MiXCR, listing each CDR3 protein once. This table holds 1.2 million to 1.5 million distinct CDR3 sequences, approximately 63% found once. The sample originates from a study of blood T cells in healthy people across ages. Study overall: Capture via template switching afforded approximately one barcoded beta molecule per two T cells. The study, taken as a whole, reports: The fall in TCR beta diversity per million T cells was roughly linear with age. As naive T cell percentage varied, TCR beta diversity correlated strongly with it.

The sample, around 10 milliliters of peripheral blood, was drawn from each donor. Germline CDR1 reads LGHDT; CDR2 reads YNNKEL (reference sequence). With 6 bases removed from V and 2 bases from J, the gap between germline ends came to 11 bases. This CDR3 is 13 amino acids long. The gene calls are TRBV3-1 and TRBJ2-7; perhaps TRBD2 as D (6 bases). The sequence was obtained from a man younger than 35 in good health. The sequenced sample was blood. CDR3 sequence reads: CASRGRGTYEQYF. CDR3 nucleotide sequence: TGTGCCAGCAGGGGGCGGGGTACCTACGAGCAGTACTTC.